This T cell receptor beta chain was found in a study of T-cell reconstitution after alpha-beta-depleted transplantation in children. Points from the study as a whole: One year post-transplant, T-cell counts and diversity were largely derived from T cells produced anew.

Trimming took off 0 bases at V and 2 bases at J, with 14 bases between the two ends. There are 16 residues in the CDR3. The germline CDR1 and CDR2 sequences are LGHNA and YSLEER. About this clonotype: What it binds is not known.

Library preparation (for TCRbeta) was performed with unique molecular identifiers. TCRdb re-derived calls from the PCR reads in MiXCR, one entry per CDR3 protein. The sample includes approximately 1,000,000 distinct CDR3 sequences, less than 30% seen only once; the top ten take 25% to 35%. The chain uses TRBV4-3 and TRBJ2-7, with a weak D call TRBD2 (5 bases). The clonotype was recovered from a boy under two years old who had a stem cell transplant for SCID, so the T cells may come from the graft donor. Sequences were derived from PBMCs, mostly from graft donor cells, sampled 360 days after TCRalphabeta/CD19-depleted stem cell transplant. The CDR3 sequence is CASSQDHAGTPYEQYF. CDR3 nucleotide sequence: TGCGCCAGCAGCCAAGATCACGCGGGCACCCCCTACGAGCAGTACTTC.